This TCR beta chain appears in the sequencing data of a study of long-term antiretroviral therapy in people with HIV. Regarding the study as a whole: ART-treated samples gained diversity yet remained below transplant donor controls. Dominating the repertoire at all time points were the clones that expanded before ART. Comparison with controls showed narrower CDR3 length ranges in HIV repertoires.

The V segment lost 7 bases and the J segment 3 bases; nucleotides outside the gene matches: 14. CDR1 MNHEY and CDR2 SMNVEV come from the germline V gene (reference sequence). CDR3 size: 16 residues. The United States was where all participants with HIV were treated. This clone has a single count. What it binds is not known. With survey level as its setting, the immunoSEQ assay was v3.0. Libraries were prepared by immunoSEQ multiplex PCR; TCRdb keeps only in-frame clonotypes and omits some of them. The table records about 35,000 clones, 83% of them present only once. The chain has TRBV27 and TRBJ2-7; TRBD1 matches 8 bases. This sequence originates from a man aged 18-30 years with HIV. The material was unsorted PBMCs, obtained 1 year after starting antiretroviral therapy. The CDR3 nucleotides read TGTGCCAGCACTGTTTCGACAGGGGAAAGGGGCTACGAGCAGTACTTC. Translating gives CASTVSTGERGYEQYF.